This T cell receptor (beta chain) was recovered during a study of long-term antiretroviral therapy in people with HIV. Broader study findings: No data were available on ART adherence, viral resistance or therapy changes.

About this clone: Its antigen is currently unknown.

Running of the v3.0 immunoSEQ assay took place at survey level. Clones were sequenced by immunoSEQ multiplex PCR, and TCRdb holds only the in-frame ones, with some missing. In the table there are about 30,000 clones, around 90% of which are singletons. The sequences come from unsorted PBMCs, collected more than 5 years after starting antiretroviral therapy. The sequence was collected from a woman aged 40 to 49 with HIV.

CDR3 DNA sequence: TGTGCCAGCAGCTTAACGTTGGGGGGCGTTCATAATGAAAAACTGTTTTTT. This encodes CASSLTLGGVHNEKLFF. V usage is TRBV7-9 and J usage is TRBJ1-4; D perhaps matches TRBD1 (6 bases). Germline CDR1 reads SEHNR; CDR2 reads FQNEAQ (reference sequence). V was cut by 2 bases and J by 4 bases, with 17 bases left in between. This CDR3 has 17 residues. Variable domain in full (rest from reference TRBV7-9 and TRBJ1-4): DTGVSQNPRHKITKRGQNVTFRCDPISEHNRLYWYRQTLGQGPEFLTYFQNEAQLEKSRLLSDRFSAERPKGSFSTLEIQRTEQGDSAMYLCASSLTLGGVHNEKLFFGSGTQLSVL.